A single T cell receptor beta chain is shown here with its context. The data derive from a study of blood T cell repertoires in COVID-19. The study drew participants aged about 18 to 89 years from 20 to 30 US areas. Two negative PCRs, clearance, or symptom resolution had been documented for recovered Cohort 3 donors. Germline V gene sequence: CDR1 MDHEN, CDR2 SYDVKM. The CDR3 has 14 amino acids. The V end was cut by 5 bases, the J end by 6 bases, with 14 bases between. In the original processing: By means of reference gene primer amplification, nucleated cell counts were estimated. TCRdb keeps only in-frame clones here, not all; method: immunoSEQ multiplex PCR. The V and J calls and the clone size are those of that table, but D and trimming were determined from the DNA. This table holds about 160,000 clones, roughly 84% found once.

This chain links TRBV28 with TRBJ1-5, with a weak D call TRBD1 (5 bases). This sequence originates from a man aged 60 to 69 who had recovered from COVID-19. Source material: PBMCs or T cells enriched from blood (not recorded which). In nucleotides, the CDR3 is TGTGCCAGCAGTCCTTACGTAACAGGTCAGCCCCAGCATTTT. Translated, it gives CASSPYVTGQPQHF.